This T cell receptor beta chain is from a study of shared clonotypes between healthy human individuals. On the study more broadly: Each donor contributed plates that comprised three CD4 naive, three CD4 memory, two CD8 naive and one CD8 memory.

Assay used: immunoSEQ multiplex PCR; TCRdb lists only in-frame clones, some missing. The sample yields hundreds of thousands of clones, 74% seen once. V lost 3 bases, J lost 2 bases, and 8 bases stayed unmatched. The CDR3 is made up of 16 amino acids. Germline lookup yields CDR1 WSHSY and CDR2 SAAADI. V and J are TRBV10-2 and TRBJ2-7, with 9 bases identical to TRBD1. Sequenced sample: memory CD4+ T cells sorted from blood. Subset noted: CD45RA-negative fraction. The receptor's source is a woman in her thirties in good health. Here the CDR3 DNA reads TGCGCCAGCAGTGATATGAACAGGGGGCGCCCCTACGAGCAGTACTTC. Amino acids: CASSDMNRGRPYEQYF.